These 24 T cell receptor beta chains were all obtained from the same sample, sequenced in a study of T cells in Graves' hyperthyroidism and ophthalmopathy. Regions amplified from RNA transcripts were the TCR beta CDR3 regions. HTBI primers were used for first-round RT-PCR of the TCR CDR3. TCRdb redid the calling of the multiplex PCR reads with MiXCR, one entry per CDR3 protein. The sample records some 620,000 distinct CDR3 sequences, about 17% being singletons. The sequenced sample was blood. The receptors here all came from a woman in her twenties or thirties with Graves' hyperthyroidism.

This clonotype was recorded a few times. V usage is TRBV19 and J usage is TRBJ1-5; tentative D call: TRBD1 (5 bases). The germline CDR1 and CDR2 sequences are LNHDA and SQIVND (reference sequence). Trimming took off 6 bases at V and 3 bases at J, with 15 bases between the two ends. The CDR3 length is 15 residues. The CDR3 DNA sequence: TGTGCCAGTAGGGAGGACGTAGGACACAATCAGCCCCAGCATTTT. It yields the protein CASREDVGHNQPQHF.

This clonotype was seen at least ten times. This sequence joins TRBV20-1 and TRBJ2-7; D unclear. CDR1 is DFQATT and CDR2 is SNEGSKA in the germline V gene (reference sequence). The CDR3 totals 12 residues. Trimming stripped 3 bases from V and 3 bases from J, with 9 bases between. The CDR3 loop reads CSASERNYEQYF. The CDR3 DNA reads TGCAGTGCTAGTGAGAGAAACTACGAGCAGTACTTC.

This CDR3 reads CASSPGLTQPQHF. Written as DNA, the CDR3 is TGTGCCAGCAGCCCGGGACTCACTCAGCCCCAGCATTTT. V and J are TRBV7-2 and TRBJ1-5, with TRBD1 as a possible D gene (5 bases). The CDR3 is made up of 13 amino acids. In germline, CDR1 is SGHTA, CDR2 FQGNSA. V lost 5 bases and J 6 bases, leaving 11 bases between the germline ends.

This clonotype has at least ten counts. The genes are TRBV6-1 and TRBJ1-1; weak D call: TRBD1 (6 bases). The germline CDR1 and CDR2 sequences are MNHNS and SASEGT. The CDR3 covers 12 residues. With 7 bases removed from V and 5 bases from J, the gap between germline ends came to 11 bases. Written as DNA, the CDR3 is TGTGCCAGCAAAATAACAGGGACTGAAGCTTTCTTT. The encoded protein is CASKITGTEAFF.

J is TRBJ1-2 and V is TRBV7-9; TRBD1 might be the D (6 bases). CDR3 size: 14 residues. Germline values: CDR1 SEHNR, CDR2 FQNEAQ (reference sequence). Trimming shortened V by 4 bases and J by 3 bases, and 12 bases separated the two germline ends. In nucleotides, the CDR3 is TGTGCCAGCAGCTCACCGGACAGTGACTATGGCTACACCTTC. Protein: CASSSPDSDYGYTF.

The chain carries TRBV5-1 and TRBJ2-3; D call uncertain. V shed 0 bases and J shed 2 bases, with 13 bases lying between them. Germline V lookup: CDR1 SGHRS, CDR2 YFSETQ. CDR3 size: 16 residues. This chain's CDR3 is CASSLEGVYPTDTQYF. The CDR3 DNA sequence: TGCGCCAGCAGCTTGGAGGGCGTGTACCCCACAGATACGCAGTATTTT.

A few counts support this clonotype. V usage is TRBV7-8 and J usage is TRBJ2-5; perhaps TRBD1 as D (6 bases). V shed 1 base and J shed 3 bases, with 15 bases lying between them. CDR3 size: 16 residues. Germline lookup yields CDR1 SGHVS and CDR2 FQNEAQ. As DNA, the CDR3 is TGTGCCAGCAGCTTAGTACCCAGGGGCCTCAAAGAGACCCAGTACTTC. Protein sequence: CASSLVPRGLKETQYF.

This clonotype has more than one count but fewer than ten. This chain joins TRBV4-1 and TRBJ1-1; 11 bases are shared with TRBD1. V shed 5 bases, J shed 1 base, and the junction held 0 bases outside the gene matches. CDR1 and CDR2 from the germline V gene are MGHRA and YSYEKL. The CDR3 has 14 residues. This chain's CDR3 is CASSGQGANTEAFF. In DNA, the CDR3 is TGCGCCAGCAGCGGACAGGGGGCGAACACTGAAGCTTTCTTT.

Many counts were recorded for this clonotype. The J gene is TRBJ1-2, the V gene TRBV5-1; D is unclear. The CDR3 totals 15 residues. Germline values: CDR1 SGHRS, CDR2 YFSETQ. V lost 4 bases to trimming and J lost 0 bases, with 13 bases between them. CDR3 sequence (DNA): TGCGCCAGCAGCCCAGGACGGAGCTCTAACTATGGCTACACCTTC. This sequence encodes CASSPGRSSNYGYTF.

This clonotype was counted at least ten times. The chain employs TRBV11-2 and TRBJ1-2; tentative D call: TRBD1 (5 bases). The CDR3 totals 15 residues. The V end lost 1 base, the J end lost 8 bases, and 17 bases lay between the germline ends. Germline CDR1 SGHAT, CDR2 FQNNGV. This CDR3 reads CASSLGPGQLRGYTF. Written as DNA, the CDR3 is TGTGCCAGCAGCTTAGGCCCGGGGCAGCTCCGGGGCTACACCTTC.

In this sample, this clonotype turned up many times. The rearrangement joins TRBV12-3 or TRBV12-4 to TRBJ2-5; the D is unclear. The CDR3 extends over 12 amino acids. Trimming stripped 4 bases from V and 2 bases from J, with 5 bases between. CDR3 region: CASSWRQETQYF. The CDR3 nucleotides read TGTGCCAGCAGTTGGAGACAAGAGACCCAGTACTTC.

In this sample, this clonotype turned up many times. This rearrangement joins TRBV7-3 to TRBJ2-5; weak D call: TRBD1 (8 bases). V lost 4 bases to trimming and J lost 5 bases, with 17 bases between them. Per germline, CDR1 SGHTA and CDR2 FQGTGA. The CDR3 spans 15 residues. The chain's CDR3 is CASSSTGQGGETQYF. CDR3 in DNA: TGTGCCAGCAGCTCAACTGGACAGGGAGGGGAGACCCAGTACTTC.

This chain links TRBV29-1 with TRBJ2-5; 7 nucleotides line up with TRBD2. The CDR3 totals 12 residues. The V gene's germline CDR1 is SQVTM and CDR2 ANQGSEA. V trimming: 4 bases; J trimming: 5 bases; junction bases outside the gene matches: 4. The CDR3 sequence: CSVVGGLETQYF. CDR3 nucleotide sequence: TGCAGCGTTGTCGGGGGGTTGGAGACCCAGTACTTC.

This clonotype was counted ten times or more. The rearrangement joins TRBV7-2 to TRBJ2-5; 9 nucleotides line up with TRBD1. The germline V gene has CDR1 SGHTA and CDR2 FQGNSA. The CDR3 sequence is 16 residues long. Trimming cost V 2 bases and J 2 bases; bases outside gene matches: 6. DNA for the CDR3: TGTGCCAGCAGCTTAATGGGACAGGGAAGACAAGAGACCCAGTACTTC. This gives the protein CASSLMGQGRQETQYF.

Notes on this clonotype: This could be a read error, since a much larger clone is one nucleotide away. The chain joins TRBV3-1 to TRBJ2-5; D perhaps matches TRBD2 (6 bases). This CDR3 comprises 15 residues. Trimming cost V 1 base and J 4 bases, with 13 bases left between them. CDR1 is LGHDT and CDR2 is YNNKEL in the germline V gene (reference sequence). CDR3 amino acids: CASSQVGTCGETQYF. The DNA of the CDR3 is TGTGCCAGCAGCCAAGTCGGGACTTGCGGAGAGACCCAGTACTTC.

This clonotype was seen a handful of times. The rearrangement joins TRBV7-9 to TRBJ2-3; 7 nucleotides align to TRBD1. The V gene's germline CDR1 is SEHNR and CDR2 FQNEAQ (reference sequence). V lost 5 bases and J lost 11; bases outside the gene matches: 7. There are 12 residues in the CDR3. Here the CDR3 DNA reads TGTGCCAGCAGCCCGACAGACAGGGAGCAGTATTTT. It yields the protein CASSPTDREQYF.

The chain links TRBV29-1 to TRBJ2-2; TRBD1 agrees at 9 bases. The V and J ends lost 1 base and 6 bases, in that order; junction bases with no gene match: 9. Looked up from germline, CDR1 is SQVTM and CDR2 is ANQGSEA. The CDR3 extends over 16 amino acids. The CDR3 spells CSVEAPGTGSAGELFF. Written as DNA, the CDR3 is TGCAGCGTTGAAGCGCCCGGGACAGGGTCGGCCGGGGAGCTGTTTTTT.

For the CDR3, the DNA is TGTGCCAGCGGCTCTGGGGGGAGGAGGGAGTTCTTC. Protein sequence: CASGSGGRREFF. The genes are TRBV27 and TRBJ2-1; weak D call: TRBD2 (6 bases). The germline CDR1 and CDR2 sequences are MNHEY and SMNVEV (reference sequence). With 8 bases removed from V and 14 bases from J, the gap between germline ends came to 19 bases. This CDR3 has 12 residues.

A few counts support this clonotype. This chain links TRBV20-1 with TRBJ2-1, with 7 bases that match TRBD2. This CDR3 contains 15 residues. Germline assignment: CDR1 DFQATT and CDR2 SNEGSKA (reference sequence). J gave up 13 bases and V 0 bases, and 15 bases lay outside the gene matches. The CDR3 loop reads CSARDGSGSGTRQFF. The DNA of the CDR3 is TGCAGTGCTAGAGATGGCTCTGGGAGCGGGACTCGACAGTTCTTC.

V is TRBV28 and J is TRBJ2-5, with D possibly being TRBD1 (5 bases). V lost 4 bases, J lost 5 bases, and 20 bases lay in between. Germline V CDR1 and CDR2: MDHEN, SYDVKM. The CDR3 spans 16 residues. The CDR3 here is CASSSVHRSLSETQYF. The CDR3 nucleotides read TGTGCCAGCAGTTCCGTCCACAGGAGTCTCTCGGAGACCCAGTACTTC.

V is TRBV9 and J is TRBJ2-1; D is possibly TRBD1 (6 bases). The CDR3 contains 17 residues. Trimming stripped 0 bases from V and 2 bases from J, with 15 bases between. Germline loops: CDR1 SGDLS, CDR2 YYNGEE. CDR3 nucleotides: TGTGCCAGCAGCGTAGGTAGGGGGAGCTTTGCCTACAATGAGCAGTTCTTC. It codes for CASSVGRGSFAYNEQFF.

At least ten counts were recorded for this clonotype. The chain has TRBV14 and TRBJ2-1; D gene unclear. The CDR3 has 12 amino acids. Germline V CDR1 and CDR2: SGHDN, FVKESK. The ends were cut back, 4 bases at V and 3 bases at J, with 4 bases in the middle. DNA of the CDR3: TGTGCCAGCAGCCGTTACTACAATGAGCAGTTCTTC. Protein: CASSRYYNEQFF.

This clonotype was seen repeatedly, ten times or more. This chain connects TRBV24-1 to TRBJ2-3; TRBD2 agrees at 8 bases. CDR1 is KGHDR and CDR2 is SFDVKD in the germline V gene. V trimming: 4 bases; J trimming: 2 bases; junction bases outside the gene matches: 7. There are 16 residues in the CDR3. DNA for the CDR3: TGTGCCACCAGTGACCCACTAGCGGAGGACACAGATACGCAGTATTTT. Protein sequence: CATSDPLAEDTDTQYF.

Only a few counts were recorded for this clonotype. In nucleotides, the CDR3 is TGTGCCAGCAGCCAGACTGAAAACGAGCAGTACTTC. Protein product: CASSQTENEQYF. The chain joins TRBV3-1 to TRBJ2-7; no reliable D call. The CDR3 is made up of 12 amino acids. The germline V gene encodes CDR1 LGHDT and CDR2 YNNKEL (reference sequence). Trimming cost V 3 bases and J 5 bases, with 8 bases left between them.